Sequencing of this T cell receptor (beta chain) was carried out in a study of blood T cell repertoires in COVID-19. About the research overall: The origin of the acute and convalescent COVID-19 samples was the United States, Italy and Spain. Sample material is recorded as cDNA or gDNA derived from T cells, B-cell-depleted T cells, or PBMCs.

Trimming took off 1 base at V and 2 bases at J, with 6 bases between the two ends. CDR1 and CDR2 from the germline V gene are KGHSH and LQKENI. CDR3 length: 15 residues. Libraries were prepared by immunoSEQ multiplex PCR; TCRdb keeps only in-frame clonotypes and omits some of them. There are 210,000 or so clones in the sample; about 85% occur only once, and less than 14% lies in the top ten. This clone was found once. Clinical history as reported by participants underpinned cohort assignment. Each recovered donor of Cohort 3 presented with two negative PCRs, clearance, or symptom resolution. The rearrangement uses TRBV18 and TRBJ2-6; a weak D match, TRBD1 (5 bases). The material sequenced was PBMCs or T cells enriched from blood (not recorded which). The TCR originated in a man aged 25 to 40 who had recovered from COVID-19. CDR3 amino acids: CASSPQGPGANVLTF. CDR3 nucleotide sequence: TGTGCCAGCTCACCACAGGGGCCTGGGGCCAACGTCCTGACTTTC.